This T cell receptor beta chain is drawn from a study of T cells in localized non-small cell lung cancer. The CDR3 is 13 amino acids. Trimming left V 6 bases short and J 3 bases short, with 13 bases between. Germline V gene data show CDR1 as SGDLS and CDR2 as YYNGEE. Profiled with immunoSEQ multiplex PCR; TCRdb holds only in-frame clones, not every one. This repertoire shows 900 to 1,300 clones, about 20% found once; its top ten account for over 20%. The J gene is TRBJ2-7, the V gene TRBV9; possibly TRBD2 for D (5 bases). Specimen: lung tumor tissue, collected before any cancer treatment. The clonotype was recovered from a male donor aged 60 or older with stage I squamous cell lung carcinoma. CDR3 DNA sequence: TGTGCCAGCACCCCGGAGGAGTTCTACGAGCAGTACTTC. It is translated as CASTPEEFYEQYF.